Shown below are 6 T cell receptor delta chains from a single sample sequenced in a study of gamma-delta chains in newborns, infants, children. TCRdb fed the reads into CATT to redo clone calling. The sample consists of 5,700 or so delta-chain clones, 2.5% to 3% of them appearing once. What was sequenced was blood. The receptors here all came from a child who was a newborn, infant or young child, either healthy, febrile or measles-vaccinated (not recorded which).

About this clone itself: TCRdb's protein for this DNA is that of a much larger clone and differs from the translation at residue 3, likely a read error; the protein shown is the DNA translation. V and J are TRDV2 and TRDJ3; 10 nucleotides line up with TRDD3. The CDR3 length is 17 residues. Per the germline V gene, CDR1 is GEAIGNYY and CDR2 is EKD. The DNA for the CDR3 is TGTGCCTTTGACGTACTGGGGGATTTTTGGGACACCCGACAGATGTTTTTC. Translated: CAFDVLGDFWDTRQMFF.

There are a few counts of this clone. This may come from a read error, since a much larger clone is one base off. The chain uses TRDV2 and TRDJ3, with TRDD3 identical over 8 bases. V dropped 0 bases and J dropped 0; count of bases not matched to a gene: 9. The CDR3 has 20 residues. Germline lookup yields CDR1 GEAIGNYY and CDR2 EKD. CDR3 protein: CACDTVLGAPDSWDTRQMFF. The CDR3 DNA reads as TGTGCCTGTGACACCGTACTGGGGGCTCCTGACTCCTGGGACACCCGACAGATGTTTTTC.

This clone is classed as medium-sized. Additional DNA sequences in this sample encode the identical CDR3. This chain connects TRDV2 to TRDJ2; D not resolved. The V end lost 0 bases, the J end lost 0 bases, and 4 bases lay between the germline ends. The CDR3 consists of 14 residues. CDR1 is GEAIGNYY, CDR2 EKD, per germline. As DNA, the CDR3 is TGTGCCTGTGACACCGGGGCTTTGACAGCACAACTCTTCTTT. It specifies CACDTGALTAQLFF.

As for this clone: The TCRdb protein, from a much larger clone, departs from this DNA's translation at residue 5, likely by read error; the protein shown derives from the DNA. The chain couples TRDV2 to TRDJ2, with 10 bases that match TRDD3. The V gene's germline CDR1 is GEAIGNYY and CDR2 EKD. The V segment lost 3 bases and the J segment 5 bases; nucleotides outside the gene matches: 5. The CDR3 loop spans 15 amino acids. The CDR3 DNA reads TGTGCCTGTGACGCTTTGGGGGATACCACAGCACAACTCTTCTTT. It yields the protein CACDALGDTTAQLFF.

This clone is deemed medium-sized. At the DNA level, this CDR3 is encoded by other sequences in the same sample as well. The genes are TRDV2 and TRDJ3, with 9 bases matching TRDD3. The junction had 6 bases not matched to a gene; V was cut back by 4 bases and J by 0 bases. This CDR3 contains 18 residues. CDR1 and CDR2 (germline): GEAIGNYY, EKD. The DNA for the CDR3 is TGTGCCTGTGATGTACTGGGGGAAAGCTCCTGGGACACCCGACAGATGTTTTTC. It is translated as CACDVLGESSWDTRQMFF.

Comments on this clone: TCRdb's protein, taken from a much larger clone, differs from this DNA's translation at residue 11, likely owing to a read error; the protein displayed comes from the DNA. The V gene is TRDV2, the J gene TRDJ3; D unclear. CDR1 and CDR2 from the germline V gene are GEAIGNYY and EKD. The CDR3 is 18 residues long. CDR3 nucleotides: TGTGCCTGTGACAGAGTGGGACCGAGCTCCAGGGACACCCGACAGATGTTTTTC. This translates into CACDRVGPSSRDTRQMFF.